Included here is one TCR beta chain sequence, with context. This CDR3 region has 15 residues. CDR1 is SQVTM, CDR2 ANQGSEA, per germline. Trimming left V 6 bases short and J 2 bases short, with 19 bases between. Each of the donors was a healthy adult who was HIV-negative and had not had a recent acute infection or vaccination. All donors were Caucasian adults living in Nashville, Tennessee. Splitting of CD4+ cells produced CD45RA+ naive and CD45RA-negative memory subsets. Replicate PCRs from sorted subsets contained around 200 ng DNA, which is approximately 30,000 T cell genomes. This table comes from immunoSEQ multiplex PCR, and its TCRdb copy is limited to in-frame clones, with some not included. The repertoire holds 2 million to 2.5 million clones, with around 92% as singletons. These data are taken from a study of shared clonotypes between healthy human individuals.

The chain couples TRBV29-1 to TRBJ2-5; D perhaps matches TRBD1 (6 bases). This sequence was found in a man younger than 35 in good health. Some clones in this sample may be carry-over from other donors' samples. The sample taken for sequencing was naive CD4+ T cells from PBMCs. Stated subset: CD45RA+ positively selected. DNA of the CDR3: TGCAGCGTCGCAGTTATACCAGGGGTACAAGAGACCCAGTACTTC. Its protein product is CSVAVIPGVQETQYF.